This is a list of T cell receptor beta chains from one sample in a study of cytomegalovirus exposure and HLA in healthy donors. Only in-frame clones appear in the TCRdb table, and some are missing; sequencing was by immunoSEQ multiplex PCR. The sample comprises roughly 70,000 clones, 96% of which are singletons, and roughly 4.3% rests with the top ten. Sequenced sample: PBMCs. These receptor sequences come from a woman aged 18-29 years in good health and CMV-seropositive. Each CDR3 is given with its conserved first and last residue. Fields, in order: V gene, D gene, J gene, clone size, CDR3 protein, CDR3 DNA. D genes are given only for firm matches. A row's size may be missing; if present it is once, few, many or a size class.

TRBV11-2	TRBD1	TRBJ2-2	NA	CASSLNRGAGELFF	TGTGCCAGCAGCTTAAACAGGGGAGCCGGGGAGCTGTTTTTT
TRBV28	NA	TRBJ2-1	NA	CASSSSRAEQFF	TGTGCCAGCAGTTCCTCCCGCGCTGAGCAGTTCTTC
TRBV7-2	TRBD1	TRBJ2-5	NA	CASSLVAGGKETQYF	TGTGCCAGCAGCTTAGTGGCAGGGGGTAAGGAGACCCAGTACTTC
TRBV15	NA	TRBJ2-3	NA	CATSRDPGGSTDTQYF	TGTGCCACCAGCAGAGATCCAGGCGGGAGCACAGATACGCAGTATTTT
TRBV11-3	NA	TRBJ1-2	NA	CASSLDRGDVYGYTF	TGTGCCAGCAGCTTAGATCGGGGGGATGTCTATGGCTACACCTTC
TRBV30	TRBD2	TRBJ2-3	medium-sized	CAWSASTSGRKYF	TGTGCCTGGAGTGCCTCCACTAGCGGGAGAAAGTATTTT
TRBV27	TRBD2	TRBJ2-1	NA	CASSLPGTIVNEQFF	TGTGCCAGCAGTTTACCCGGGACTATCGTCAATGAGCAGTTCTTC
TRBV14	NA	TRBJ2-5	NA	CASKSTVEEETQYF	TGTGCCAGCAAGTCAACTGTGGAGGAGGAGACCCAGTACTTC
TRBV19	NA	TRBJ1-1	NA	CASSWTLSTEAFF	TGTGCCAGTAGTTGGACATTGAGCACTGAAGCTTTCTTT
TRBV10-3	TRBD1	TRBJ1-2	once	CAISGPGTGNGYTF	TGTGCCATCAGTGGGCCCGGGACAGGTAACGGCTACACCTTC
TRBV5-6	NA	TRBJ2-1	NA	CASSGTGLNNEQFF	TGTGCCAGCAGCGGGACGGGACTTAACAATGAGCAGTTCTTC
TRBV9	TRBD2	TRBJ2-5	NA	CASSAPGFGTSDQETQYF	TGTGCCAGCAGCGCGCCGGGGTTCGGGACTAGCGACCAAGAGACCCAGTACTTC
TRBV6-6	NA	TRBJ1-5	NA	CASSRQVMSNQPQHF	TGTGCCAGCAGTCGACAGGTAATGAGCAATCAGCCCCAGCATTTT
TRBV30	NA	TRBJ2-5	NA	CAWSPTAKLGKETQYF	TGTGCCTGGAGTCCTACAGCTAAACTCGGAAAAGAGACCCAGTACTTC
TRBV19	NA	TRBJ1-1	NA	CASSMGWKGKNTEAFF	TGTGCCAGTAGTATGGGGTGGAAGGGGAAAAACACTGAAGCTTTCTTT
TRBV4-1	NA	TRBJ2-4	NA	CASSQLGGLAKNIQYF	TGCGCCAGCAGCCAGCTCGGTGGGCTAGCCAAAAACATTCAGTACTTC
TRBV4-2	TRBD2	TRBJ2-7	NA	CASSQVRTSGEQYF	TGTGCCAGCAGCCAAGTCAGGACTAGCGGCGAGCAGTACTTC
TRBV7-2	NA	TRBJ2-7	NA	CASSQGLAGYEQYF	TGTGCCAGCAGCCAGGGACTGGCCGGGTACGAGCAGTACTTC
TRBV4-3	NA	TRBJ2-2	NA	CASSQDRGWELFF	TGCGCCAGCAGCCAAGATAGGGGGTGGGAGCTGTTTTTT
TRBV9	TRBD2	TRBJ2-2	NA	CASSATTSGTGGELFF	TGTGCCAGCAGCGCAACGACTAGCGGGACGGGCGGGGAGCTGTTTTTT
TRBV7-3	TRBD2	TRBJ2-3	NA	CASSLLAGTDTQYF	TGTGCCAGCAGCTTACTAGCGGGCACAGATACGCAGTATTTT
TRBV9	NA	TRBJ2-2	NA	CASSLQGTGELFF	TGTGCCAGCAGCTTGCAGGGCACCGGGGAGCTGTTTTTT
TRBV7-8	TRBD1	TRBJ1-5	NA	CASSLGGYRGKDNQPQHF	TGTGCCAGCAGCTTAGGGGGGTACAGGGGGAAAGACAATCAGCCCCAGCATTTT
TRBV5-5	NA	TRBJ2-5	NA	CASSFYETQYF	TGTGCCAGCAGCTTCTACGAGACCCAGTACTTC
TRBV30	TRBD2	TRBJ2-3	NA	CAWGTSGTLTDTQYF	TGTGCCTGGGGCACTAGCGGGACTCTCACAGATACGCAGTATTTT
TRBV29-1	TRBD2	TRBJ2-3	NA	CSVVAGREFLFTDTQYF	TGCAGCGTTGTGGCTGGGCGGGAGTTTTTGTTCACAGATACGCAGTATTTT
TRBV27	TRBD1	TRBJ2-3	NA	CASSLRGQGTDTQYF	TGTGCCAGCAGTTTGAGGGGACAGGGGACAGATACGCAGTATTTT
TRBV28	NA	TRBJ1-2	once	CASSLWLEGHLYGYTF	TGTGCCAGCAGTTTATGGTTGGAGGGCCACCTCTATGGCTACACCTTC
TRBV7-9	TRBD1	TRBJ2-2	NA	CASSHLDRGGGGELFF	TGTGCCAGCAGCCACCTAGACAGGGGAGGTGGCGGGGAGCTGTTTTTT
TRBV19	TRBD1	TRBJ2-1	NA	CASSLRTGGNNEQFF	TGTGCCAGTAGTCTACGGACAGGGGGTAACAATGAGCAGTTCTTC
TRBV27	NA	TRBJ2-1	NA	CASSPGVGGIVQFF	TGTGCCAGCAGTCCCGGGGTGGGAGGTATAGTGCAGTTCTTC
TRBV28	TRBD1	TRBJ2-2	once	CASSLFGQGWSGELFF	TGTGCCAGCAGTTTATTCGGACAGGGGTGGAGCGGGGAGCTGTTTTTT
TRBV19	TRBD2	TRBJ2-7	once	CASSTILAGGREQYF	TGTGCCAGTAGTACTATTCTAGCGGGAGGACGCGAGCAGTACTTC
TRBV7-8	TRBD2	TRBJ2-5	NA	CASSVGGLAAETQYF	TGTGCCAGCAGCGTAGGGGGACTAGCAGCAGAGACCCAGTACTTC
TRBV28	NA	TRBJ2-5	NA	CASSFDSTVEGETQYF	TGTGCCAGCAGTTTTGACAGTACTGTGGAGGGGGAGACCCAGTACTTC
TRBV7-9	TRBD2	TRBJ2-1	NA	CASSPTSSGGNNEQFF	TGTGCCAGCAGCCCTACCTCTAGCGGGGGAAACAATGAGCAGTTCTTC